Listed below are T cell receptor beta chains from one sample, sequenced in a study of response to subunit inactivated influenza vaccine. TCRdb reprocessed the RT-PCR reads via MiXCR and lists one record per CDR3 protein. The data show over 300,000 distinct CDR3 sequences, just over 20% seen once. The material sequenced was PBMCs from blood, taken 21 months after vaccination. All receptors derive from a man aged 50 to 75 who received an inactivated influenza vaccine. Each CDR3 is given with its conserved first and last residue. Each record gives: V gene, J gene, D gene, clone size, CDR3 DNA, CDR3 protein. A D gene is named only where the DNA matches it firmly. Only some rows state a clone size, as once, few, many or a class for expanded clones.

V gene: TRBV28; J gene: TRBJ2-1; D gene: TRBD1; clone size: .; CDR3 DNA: TGTGCCAGCAGTCCCCACAGGGGGCTTTTAATCAATGAGCAGTTCTTC; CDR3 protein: CASSPHRGLLINEQFF
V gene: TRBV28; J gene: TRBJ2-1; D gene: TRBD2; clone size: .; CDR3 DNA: TGTGCCAGCGGACTAGCGTTCCCCTACAATGAGCAGTTCTTC; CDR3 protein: CASGLAFPYNEQFF
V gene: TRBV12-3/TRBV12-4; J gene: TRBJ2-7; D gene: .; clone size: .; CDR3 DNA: TGTGCCAGCAGGGGGACGTTGACCTACGAGCAGTACTTC; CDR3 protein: CASRGTLTYEQYF
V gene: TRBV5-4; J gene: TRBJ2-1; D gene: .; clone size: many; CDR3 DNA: TGTGCCAGCAGCTTGGCCAAGTCAACACCAAAGCAGTTCTTC; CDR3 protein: CASSLAKSTPKQFF
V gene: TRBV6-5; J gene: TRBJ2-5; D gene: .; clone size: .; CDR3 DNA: TGTGCCAGCAGTCACGGGACGGGAGCGGAGAGACCCCAGTACTTC; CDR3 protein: CASSHGTGAERPQYF
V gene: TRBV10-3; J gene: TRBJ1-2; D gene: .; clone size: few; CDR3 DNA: TGTGCCACCCGAAGGCCAGACCTTGGCTACACCTTC; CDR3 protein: CATRRPDLGYTF
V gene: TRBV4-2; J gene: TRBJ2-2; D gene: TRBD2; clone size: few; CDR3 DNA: TGTGCCAGCAGCCAAGATCCGCCACAGTCGCGGGGGGGCCGGAGTGGGGAGCTGTTTTTT; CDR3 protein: CASSQDPPQSRGGRSGELFF
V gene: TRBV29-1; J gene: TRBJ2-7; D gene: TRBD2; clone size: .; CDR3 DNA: TGCAGCGTCGTTAGCGGGAGGTTGTACGAGCAGTACTTC; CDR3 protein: CSVVSGRLYEQYF
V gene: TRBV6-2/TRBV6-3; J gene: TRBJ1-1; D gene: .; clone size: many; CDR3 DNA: TGTGCCAGCAGGCAGGGGACTGAAGCTTTCTTT; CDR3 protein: CASRQGTEAFF
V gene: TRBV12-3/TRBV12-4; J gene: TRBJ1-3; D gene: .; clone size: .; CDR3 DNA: TGTGCCAGCAGTAAGGCCCGGGGACGGGGAAACACCATATATTTT; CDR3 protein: CASSKARGRGNTIYF
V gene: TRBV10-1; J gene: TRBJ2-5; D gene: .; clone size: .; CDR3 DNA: TGCGCCAGCAGTGAGTCGAAGCGTCGGGAGACCCAGTACTTC; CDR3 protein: CASSESKRRETQYF
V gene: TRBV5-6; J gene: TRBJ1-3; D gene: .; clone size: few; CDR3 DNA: TGTGCCAGCAGCTTGGGAAGGGATGGAAACACCATATATTTT; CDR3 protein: CASSLGRDGNTIYF
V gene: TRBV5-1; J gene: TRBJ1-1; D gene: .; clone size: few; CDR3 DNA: TGCGCCAGCAGCTTCGGGGGGCCGGGGGCAGAAGCTTTCTTT; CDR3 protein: CASSFGGPGAEAFF
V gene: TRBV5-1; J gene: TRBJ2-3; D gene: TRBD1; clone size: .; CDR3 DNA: TGCGCCAGCAGCATCTGGACAGGCCGGACAGATACGCAGTATTTT; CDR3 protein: CASSIWTGRTDTQYF
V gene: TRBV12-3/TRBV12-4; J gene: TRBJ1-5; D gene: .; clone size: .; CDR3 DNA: TGTGCCAGCAGTTTAATGGGGGATCAGCCCCAGCATTTT; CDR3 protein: CASSLMGDQPQHF
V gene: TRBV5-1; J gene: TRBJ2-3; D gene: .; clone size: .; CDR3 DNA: TGCGCCAGCAGCTTAGAGCGTCAGGATACGCAGTATTTT; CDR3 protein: CASSLERQDTQYF
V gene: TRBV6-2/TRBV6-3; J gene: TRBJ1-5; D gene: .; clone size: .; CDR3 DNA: TGTGCCAGCAGGACACGAGACAGGAATAATCAGCCCCAGCATTTT; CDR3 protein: CASRTRDRNNQPQHF
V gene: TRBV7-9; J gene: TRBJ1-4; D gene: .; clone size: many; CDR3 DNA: TGTGCCAGCAGCTTAGCCGGAGCAGTTAATGAAAAACTGTTTTTT; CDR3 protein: CASSLAGAVNEKLFF
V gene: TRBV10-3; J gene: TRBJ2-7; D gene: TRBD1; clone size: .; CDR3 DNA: TGTGCCATCCGACCGGGACAGGGCTACGAGCAGTACTTC; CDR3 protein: CAIRPGQGYEQYF
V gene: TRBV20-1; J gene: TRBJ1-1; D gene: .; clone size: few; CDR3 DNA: TGCAGTGCTGCCCTAGGCAGGATGAACACTGAAGCTTTCTTT; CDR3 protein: CSAALGRMNTEAFF
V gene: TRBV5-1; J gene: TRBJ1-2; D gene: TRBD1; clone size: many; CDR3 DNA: TGCGCCAGCAGCCCGGGGACAGGAGTTCCCTATGGCTACACCTTC; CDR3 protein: CASSPGTGVPYGYTF
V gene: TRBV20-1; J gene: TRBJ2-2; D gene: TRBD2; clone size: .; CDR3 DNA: TGCAGTGCTAGAGTAACTAGACTAGCGGTAAACACCGGGGAGCTGTTTTTT; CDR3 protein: CSARVTRLAVNTGELFF
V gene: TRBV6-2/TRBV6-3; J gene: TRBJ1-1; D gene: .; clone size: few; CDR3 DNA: TGTGCCAGCAGTTACTCGGAAGGGGGGACTGAAGCTTTCTTT; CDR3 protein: CASSYSEGGTEAFF
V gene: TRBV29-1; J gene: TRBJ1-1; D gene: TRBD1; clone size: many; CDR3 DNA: TGCAGCGTTGGGGGGAGACAGGGGGCTACTGAAGCTTTCTTT; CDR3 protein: CSVGGRQGATEAFF
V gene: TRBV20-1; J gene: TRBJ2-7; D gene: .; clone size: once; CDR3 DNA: TGCAGTGCTAGAGCCTTTGGCGGGGACCCCTACGAGCAGTACTTC; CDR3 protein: CSARAFGGDPYEQYF
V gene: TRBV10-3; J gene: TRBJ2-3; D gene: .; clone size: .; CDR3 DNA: TGTGCCATCATGTCGGAGACTAGCACAGATACGCAGTATTTT; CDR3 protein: CAIMSETSTDTQYF
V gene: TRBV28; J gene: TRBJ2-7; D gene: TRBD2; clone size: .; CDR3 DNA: TGTGCCAGCAGTCCTGGGACTAGCTCCTACGAGCAGTACTTC; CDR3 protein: CASSPGTSSYEQYF
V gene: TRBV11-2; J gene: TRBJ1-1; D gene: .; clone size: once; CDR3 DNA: TGTGCCAGCAGCCGTAACAAGGTGGCTTTCTTT; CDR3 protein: CASSRNKVAFF
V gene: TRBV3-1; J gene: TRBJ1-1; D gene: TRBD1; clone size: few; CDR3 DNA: TGTGCCAGCAGCCTCACAGGGGTTTACACCACTGAAGCTTTCTTT; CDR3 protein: CASSLTGVYTTEAFF
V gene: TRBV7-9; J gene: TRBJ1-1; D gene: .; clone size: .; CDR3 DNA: TGTGCCAGCAGCTTAAGTCCGCTGAACACTGAAGCTTTCTTT; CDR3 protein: CASSLSPLNTEAFF
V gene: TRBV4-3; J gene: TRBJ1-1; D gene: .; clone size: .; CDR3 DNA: TGCGCCAGCAGCCAAGATTGGTCGAACACTGAAGCTTTCTTT; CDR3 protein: CASSQDWSNTEAFF
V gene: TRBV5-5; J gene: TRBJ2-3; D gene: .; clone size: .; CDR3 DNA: TGTGCCAGCAGCGAACGCGGCCGGCAGGGATCAGATACGCAGTATTTT; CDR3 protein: CASSERGRQGSDTQYF
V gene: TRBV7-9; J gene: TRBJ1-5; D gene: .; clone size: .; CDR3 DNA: TGTGCCAGCAGCTTAGCAGGCGGACGGAGCAATCAGCCCCAGCATTTT; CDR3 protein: CASSLAGGRSNQPQHF
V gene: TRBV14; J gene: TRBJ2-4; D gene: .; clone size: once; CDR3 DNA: TGTGCCAGCAGCCAAGAACCCGGGGCCAAAAACATTCAGTACTTC; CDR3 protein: CASSQEPGAKNIQYF
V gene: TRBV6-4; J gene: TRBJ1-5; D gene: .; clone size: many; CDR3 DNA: TGTGCCAGCTCAATTGGGTTGGATCAGCCCCAGCATTTT; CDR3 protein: CASSIGLDQPQHF
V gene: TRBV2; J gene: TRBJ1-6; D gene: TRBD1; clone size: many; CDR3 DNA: TGTGCCAGCAGGGTGCCCGGGACAGGGAATTCACCCCTCCACTTT; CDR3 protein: CASRVPGTGNSPLHF
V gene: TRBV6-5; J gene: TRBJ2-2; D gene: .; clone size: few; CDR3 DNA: TGTGCCAGCAGTTACTCGATAGGGGGAGAGGCCGGGGAGCTGTTTTTT; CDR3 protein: CASSYSIGGEAGELFF
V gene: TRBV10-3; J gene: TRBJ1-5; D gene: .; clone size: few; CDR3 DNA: TGTGCCATCAGTGAGAACAGGTTAGGGGATCAGCCCCAGCATTTT; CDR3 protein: CAISENRLGDQPQHF
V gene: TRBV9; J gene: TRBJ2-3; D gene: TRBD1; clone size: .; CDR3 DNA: TGTGCCAGCAGCGTCCGCCGACAGGGCGATACGCAGTATTTT; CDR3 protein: CASSVRRQGDTQYF
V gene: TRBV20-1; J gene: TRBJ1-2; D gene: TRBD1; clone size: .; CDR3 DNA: TGCAGTGCTAGAAGGTATCCTGCGACAGGGGTTGGCTACACCTTC; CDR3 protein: CSARRYPATGVGYTF
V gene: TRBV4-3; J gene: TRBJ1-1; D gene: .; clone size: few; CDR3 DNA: TGCGCCAGCAGCCAAGTACCCATAATCAACACTGAAGCTTTCTTT; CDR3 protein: CASSQVPIINTEAFF
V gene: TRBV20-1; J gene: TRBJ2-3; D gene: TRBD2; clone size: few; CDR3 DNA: TGCAGTGCTTTGAGACTAGCGGGGAGCACAGATACGCAGTATTTT; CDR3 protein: CSALRLAGSTDTQYF
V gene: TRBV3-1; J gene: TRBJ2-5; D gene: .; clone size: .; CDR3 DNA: TGTGCCAGCAGCCTCCAAGAGGGACGTCAGTACTTC; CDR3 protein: CASSLQEGRQYF
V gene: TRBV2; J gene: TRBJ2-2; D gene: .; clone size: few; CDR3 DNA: TGTGCCAGCAGTGAAGGAACAGCCGGGGAGCTGTTTTTT; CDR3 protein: CASSEGTAGELFF
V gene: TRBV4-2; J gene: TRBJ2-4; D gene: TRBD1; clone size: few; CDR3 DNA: TGTGCCAGCAGCCAAGACAGGGGGCTAGCCAAAAACATTCAGTACTTC; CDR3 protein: CASSQDRGLAKNIQYF
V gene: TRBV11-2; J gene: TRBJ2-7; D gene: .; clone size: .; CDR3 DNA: TGTGCCAGCAGCTTAGGGGTCCGTTCATTCGAGCAGTACTTC; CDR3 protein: CASSLGVRSFEQYF
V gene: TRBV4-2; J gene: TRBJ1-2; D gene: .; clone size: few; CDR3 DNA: TGTGCCAGCAGCCGTGCTCAACAGGGAGCTGGTGGCTACACCTTC; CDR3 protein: CASSRAQQGAGGYTF
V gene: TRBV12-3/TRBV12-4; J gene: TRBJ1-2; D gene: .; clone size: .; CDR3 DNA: TGTGCCAGCAGCCTGGGACGGATCTATGGCTACACCTTC; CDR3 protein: CASSLGRIYGYTF
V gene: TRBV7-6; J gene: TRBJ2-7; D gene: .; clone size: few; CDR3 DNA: TGTGCCAGCAGCTTAGGTATTGCGGGCGCCGAAACAGAACCCTTTCGTTACGAGCAGTACTTC; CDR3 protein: CASSLGIAGAETEPFRYEQYF
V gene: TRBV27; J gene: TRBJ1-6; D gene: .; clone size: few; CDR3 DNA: TGTGCCAGCAGTTTGGGCAGGGGTAGTTCACCCCTCCACTTT; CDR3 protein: CASSLGRGSSPLHF
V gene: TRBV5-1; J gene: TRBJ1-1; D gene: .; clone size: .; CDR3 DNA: TGCGCCAGCAGCATTACAGGGATGAACACTGAAGCTTTCTTT; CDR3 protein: CASSITGMNTEAFF
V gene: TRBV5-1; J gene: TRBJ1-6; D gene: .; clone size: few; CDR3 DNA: TGCGCCAGCAGCTCCGGCGGGGGAGGCTCCTATAATTCACCCCTCCACTTT; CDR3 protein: CASSSGGGGSYNSPLHF
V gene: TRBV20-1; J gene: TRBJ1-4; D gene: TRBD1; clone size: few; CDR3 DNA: TGCAGTGCTAGGGACAGGGTTGAAAAACTGTTTTTT; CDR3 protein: CSARDRVEKLFF
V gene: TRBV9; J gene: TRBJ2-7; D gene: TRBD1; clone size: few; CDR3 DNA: TGTGCCAGCAGCGTAGACGCCAGGGGGCAGGGAACCTACGAGCAGTACTTC; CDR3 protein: CASSVDARGQGTYEQYF
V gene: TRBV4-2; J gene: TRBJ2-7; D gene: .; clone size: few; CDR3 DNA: TGTGCCAGCAGCCAAGATTCGGGGGGCCGGAATTACGAGCAGTACTTC; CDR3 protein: CASSQDSGGRNYEQYF
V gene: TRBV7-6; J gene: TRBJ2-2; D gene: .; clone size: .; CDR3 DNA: TGTGCCAGCAGCTTAGCCAGGGCGGGCACCGGGGAGCTGTTTTTT; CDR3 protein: CASSLARAGTGELFF
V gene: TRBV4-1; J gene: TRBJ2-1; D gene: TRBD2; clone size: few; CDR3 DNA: TGCGCCAGCAGCCAAGATTATAGCGGGAGAGGTGAGCAGTTCTTC; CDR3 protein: CASSQDYSGRGEQFF
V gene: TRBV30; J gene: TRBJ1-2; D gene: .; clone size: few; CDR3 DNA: TGTGCCTGGAGTGGCTCTGGACGGGAGCCGTATGGCTACACCTTC; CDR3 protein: CAWSGSGREPYGYTF